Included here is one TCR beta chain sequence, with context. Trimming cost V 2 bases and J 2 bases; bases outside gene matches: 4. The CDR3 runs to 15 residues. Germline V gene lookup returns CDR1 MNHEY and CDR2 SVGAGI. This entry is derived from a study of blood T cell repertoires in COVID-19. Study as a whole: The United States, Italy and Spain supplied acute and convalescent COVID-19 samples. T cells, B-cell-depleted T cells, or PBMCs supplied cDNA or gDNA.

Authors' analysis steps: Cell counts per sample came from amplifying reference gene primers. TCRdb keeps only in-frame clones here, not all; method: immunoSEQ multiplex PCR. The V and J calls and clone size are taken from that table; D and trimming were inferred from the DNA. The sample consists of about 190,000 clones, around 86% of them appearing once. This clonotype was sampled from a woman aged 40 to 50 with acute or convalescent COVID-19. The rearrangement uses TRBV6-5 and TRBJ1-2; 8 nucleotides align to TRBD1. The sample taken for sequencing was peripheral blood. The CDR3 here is CASSYAGQANYGYTF. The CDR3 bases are TGTGCCAGCAGTTACGCGGGACAGGCCAACTATGGCTACACCTTC.